This T cell receptor (beta chain) was found in a study of blood T cells in healthy people across ages (dated by TCRdb to the mid-2010s). About the investigation overall: In model experiments, roughly one uniquely barcoded TCR beta cDNA molecule per two T cells was captured by template switching. The study measured age-related changes in TCR beta repertoire diversity using deep sequencing normalized with unique cDNA molecular identifiers. The donors were divided into four age groups: young (average around 16 years), middle-aged (about 39), aged (about 61) and long-lived (roughly 88). Two additional independent replicas of 1 million unique cDNA reads from the same blood draw were analyzed for two donors (one aged 18 to 30 and one aged 80 or older).

Libraries were built with 5' RACE. Sequencer: Illumina HiSeq 2500. The second PCR ran for roughly 7 to 11 cycles and used a J-beta primer mix along with a sample-barcoded 5' primer. Each TCR beta cDNA molecule received a unique molecular identifier from a template-switch 5' adaptor carrying 12 random nucleotides. At least 2.5 million CDR3-containing paired-end reads were obtained from each sample. First-strand cDNA was synthesized from all RNA with the Mint cDNA synthesis kit, primed by a TRBC-specific oligonucleotide. Following uracil-DNA glycosylase treatment, a first 18-cycle PCR with universal primers M1SS and BC2_uni_R was performed on all cDNA. Regarding the original processing steps: Normalization of each sample was performed by random selection of 1 million high-quality reads, each carrying a distinct molecular identifier. Reads with shared molecular identifiers were discarded instead of being binned into consensus sequences. MiTCR, run with a Q25 quality threshold and the strictest error-elimination algorithm, handled CDR3 identification, clonotype clustering and error correction. Lower-bound total TCR beta diversity was estimated with a nonparametric unseen species model using Euler transformation. TCRdb took the public reads, trimmed them with fastp at Q25, ran MiXCR for clone calling and kept in-frame beta chains. Each entry merges the rows of one CDR3 protein and shows their most common DNA and genes. TCRdb's processing, not the study's, gives the V and J calls here. This sample holds fewer than 600,000 distinct CDR3 sequences; about 27% were observed only once. The ten largest make up over 3.5% of the sample.

What the authors observed across the whole study: Estimates of total diversity from one million sequenced T cells were regarded as lower bounds and underestimates. Observed TCR beta diversity per million T cells fell roughly linearly with age, and a significant reduction was already apparent by age approximately 41. Bulk unsorted PBMC profiling prevented conclusive comparison of naive and antigen-experienced compartments. Compared with the aged group, more naive CD4+ T cells, fewer expanded clones and increased TCR diversity were shown by the long-lived group, suggesting age selection. Because donor CMV infection status was unknown, age-related changes in expanded clonotypes were potentially confounded. Observed TCR beta diversity correlated strongly with the percentage of naive T cells measured by flow cytometry.

From the germline V gene, CDR1 is MNHEY and CDR2 is SVGEGT. V and J lose 8 bases and 10 bases, and a span of 14 bases separates them. The CDR3 contains 11 residues, cysteine and phenylalanine counted. The kept DNA is CDR3 alone, 33 bases in frame from the first base. The approximately 39 donors, aged about 6 to 95 years, were systemically healthy Caucasian individuals from Russia. Each donor gave ten milliliters of peripheral blood, drawn into EDTA-treated Vacutainer tubes. Ficoll-Paque density-gradient centrifugation was used to isolate PBMCs, with at least 6.5 million per sample. Trizol reagent was used to extract total RNA from the PBMCs, yielding at least 6 micrograms per sample. The percentages of naive CD45RAhigh/CD27high T cells were determined by flow cytometry on a PBMC aliquot from every donor. In this sample, this clonotype turned up a few times. This clone's antigen is unknown. No much larger clonotype is one base removed from it; base qualities were not supplied.

These data were likewise used in another study, on T cells of mothers and their children. The second paper states: The donors were nine systemically healthy Caucasian individuals, made up of three mothers and their six children. cDNA synthesis used all of the extracted RNA, with 1.5 ug of RNA in each 15 ul reaction. In the second PCR, sample barcodes and 2-4 random nucleotides were introduced via the M1S primer. Over 8 million TCR beta CDR3 reads were obtained for each mother, and 2.7 million or so reads were obtained for each child. Thymic selection shapes the output of TCR recombination in a similar way in related and unrelated pairs, and inherited differences have a minor effect. Related mother-child pairs always showed normalized repertoire overlap that was slightly higher than in unrelated mother-child pairs, though the difference was never significant. With a sensitivity of approximately 100 clones per million clonotypes, no persistent microchimeric T cell clones were detected. To look for features that set related mother-child pairs apart from unrelated individuals, the researchers ran deep NGS to compare the TCR beta repertoires of mothers and children. The mean age was around 40 +/- 4 years for the mothers and roughly 11 +/- 4 years for the children. After adapter ligation was performed with NEBNext reagents, the libraries were sequenced on an Illumina HiSeq 2000 with 100+100 nt paired-end reads. To prevent cross-contamination, the mother and child libraries were prepared one month apart and sequenced in separate runs. For each donor, somewhere between roughly 450,000 and 2,100,000 distinct TCR beta clonotypes were identified. Naive TCR beta clonotypes were estimated from low-frequency clonotypes matched to each donor's FACS-determined naive share, without sorting.

This clonotype was sampled from a boy aged 2-9 years in good health. The chain employs TRBV6-2 or TRBV6-3 and TRBJ2-5; the D gene lacks a confident call. The sample taken for sequencing was blood. The DNA sequence is as follows: TGTGCCAGCTACAATCTGGGTGTCCAGTACTTC. Its amino acids are CASYNLGVQYF.